Reported below is one T cell receptor (beta chain). Clones were sequenced by immunoSEQ multiplex PCR, and TCRdb holds only the in-frame ones, with some missing. The sample consists of over 55,000 clones, about 88% of them appearing once. This CDR3 is 18 amino acids long. Germline V lookup: CDR1 SGHKS, CDR2 YYEKEE (reference sequence). The J segment lost 5 bases and the V segment lost 3 bases, leaving 17 bases of the junction unmatched. The source of the sample is a study of blood T cell repertoires in COVID-19. Study summary: Acute-phase and convalescent COVID-19 samples originated in the United States, Italy and Spain. The analysed material was cDNA or gDNA that came from T cells, B-cell-depleted T cells, or PBMCs.

The receptor comes from a human donor in a cohort sampled during active COVID-19. The rearrangement uses TRBV5-5 and TRBJ1-1; 9 positions match TRBD1. Sample: peripheral blood. In DNA, the CDR3 is TGTGCCAGCAGCTCCCAAGTAGTGGGTACAGGGGGCGCGACTGAAGCTTTCTTT. Translating gives CASSSQVVGTGGATEAFF.